The 26 T cell receptor beta chains in this list originate from one sample, sequenced in a study of blood T cells in healthy people across ages. Next came a second PCR, run for roughly 6 to 11 cycles, which used a sample-barcoded 5' primer along with a J-beta primer mix. TCRdb reprocessed the 5' RACE reads via MiXCR and lists one record per CDR3 protein. Of some 800,000 distinct CDR3 sequences listed, more than 20% are singletons. This sample also appeared in a second study, on T cells of mothers and their children.

Sequences were obtained from blood. The origin of the receptors is a boy aged 5-17 years in good health.

Comments on this clonotype: The germline gene is not matched at one end of the junction; a read error may be the cause. The V call is TRBV9, the J call TRBJ2-4, with 7 bases identical to TRBD1. The CDR3 totals 14 residues. CDR1 SGDLS and CDR2 YYNGEE come from the germline V gene. CDR3 sequence (DNA): TGTGCCAGCAGCGCCGACAGGGCCTTGGACATTCAGTGCTTC. It encodes CASSADRALDIQCF.

In this sample, this clonotype turned up many times. V usage is TRBV5-6 and J usage is TRBJ2-5; 7 positions match TRBD1. This CDR3 has 14 amino acids. Germline assignment: CDR1 SGHDT and CDR2 YYEEEE. The trim removed 0 bases at V and 5 bases at J, leaving 4 bases unmatched. The CDR3 region has the DNA TGTGCCAGCAGCTTGGGAGGGGGCGAGGAGACCCAGTACTTC. This translates into CASSLGGGEETQYF.

The chain combines TRBV5-1 with TRBJ2-5; D is unresolved. The germline V gene has CDR1 SGHRS and CDR2 YFSETQ. The CDR3 covers 14 residues. Trimming cost V 0 bases and J 5 bases, with 11 bases left between them. Written as DNA, the CDR3 is TGCGCCAGCAGCTTGGTTCCGGCAGCGGAGACCCAGTACTTC. Protein: CASSLVPAAETQYF.

This clonotype turned up a few times. The gene calls are TRBV24-1 and TRBJ2-5; 9 bases align to TRBD1. The CDR3 has 14 amino acids. Unmatched junction bases numbered 1, after V lost 5 bases and J lost 1 base. Germline CDR1 is KGHDR and CDR2 is SFDVKD. CDR3 loop: CATSGTGVQETQYF. Written as DNA, the CDR3 is TGTGCCACCAGTGGGACAGGGGTCCAAGAGACCCAGTACTTC.

This clonotype was seen a handful of times. The V gene is TRBV4-1, the J gene TRBJ2-5; no firm D call. CDR1 MGHRA and CDR2 YSYEKL come from the germline V gene. The CDR3 covers 14 residues. Deletions cut 0 bases from V and 2 bases from J, with 7 bases between. The chain's CDR3 is CASSQDHFQETQYF. In nucleotides, the CDR3 is TGCGCCAGCAGCCAAGATCATTTTCAAGAGACCCAGTACTTC.

This clonotype appeared a few times. The chain uses TRBV6-5 and TRBJ1-1, with 8 nucleotides matching TRBD1. The CDR3 sequence is 13 residues long. Germline V gives CDR1 MNHEY, CDR2 SVGAGI. Trimming removed 6 bases from V and 10 bases from J; junction bases left unmatched: 10. The CDR3, as DNA: TGTGCCAGCAGCCGAGGACAGGGCACGGCAGCTTTCTTT. Translated: CASSRGQGTAAFF.

The chain links TRBV2 to TRBJ2-1; a weak D match, TRBD2 (7 bases). V lost 6 bases and J lost 2, with 14 bases in between. CDR1 SNHLY and CDR2 FYNNEI come from the germline V gene. The CDR3 spans 15 residues. CDR3 in DNA: TGTGCCAGCAGCGATAGGGGGGGCCCCTACAATGAGCAGTTCTTC. It codes for CASSDRGGPYNEQFF.

Note on this clonotype: The CDR3 ends on some other residue instead of the conserved phenylalanine or tryptophan, so this is likely a read error. The V call is TRBV12-3 or TRBV12-4, the J call TRBJ2-1, with 10 bases fitting TRBD2. This CDR3 contains 14 residues. The V segment lost 6 bases and the J segment 9 bases; nucleotides outside the gene matches: 8. The chain's CDR3 is CASRGSGRAGEQFL. The CDR3 DNA reads TGTGCCAGCAGGGGAAGCGGGAGGGCGGGTGAGCAGTTCTTG.

This clonotype was picked up a small number of times. This chain links TRBV19 with TRBJ2-7; possible D gene TRBD2, 7 bases. V shed 3 bases and J shed 0 bases, with 15 bases lying between them. CDR3 size: 16 residues. Germline assignment: CDR1 LNHDA and CDR2 SQIVND (reference sequence). Here the CDR3 reads CASSISAGATSYEQYF. The CDR3 bases are TGTGCCAGTAGTATCTCGGCGGGGGCTACCTCCTACGAGCAGTACTTC.

This clonotype was seen a few times. The chain links TRBV19 to TRBJ2-1; no definite D call. V lost 10 bases, J lost 0 bases, and 13 bases lay in between. Germline values: CDR1 LNHDA, CDR2 SQIVND (reference sequence). The CDR3 sequence is 14 residues long. The DNA of the CDR3 is TGTGCCACCGGGCCCGAAGCCTCCTACAATGAGCAGTTCTTC. Its translation is CATGPEASYNEQFF.

This chain links TRBV5-6 with TRBJ2-5; 7 nucleotides agree with TRBD2. Germline V gene data show CDR1 as SGHDT and CDR2 as YYEEEE. The CDR3 contains 17 residues. The V segment lost 0 bases and the J segment 5 bases; nucleotides outside the gene matches: 13. The CDR3 sequence: CASSLALGQRDLETQYF. The DNA for the CDR3 is TGTGCCAGCAGCTTGGCCTTAGGGCAGCGGGACTTGGAGACCCAGTACTTC.

This clonotype was observed a single time. The rearrangement joins TRBV7-2 to TRBJ2-7, with 8 bases that match TRBD1. The CDR3 covers 14 residues. V trimming: 5 bases; J trimming: 6 bases; junction bases outside the gene matches: 9. Germline V gene data show CDR1 as SGHTA and CDR2 as FQGNSA. CDR3 sequence (DNA): TGTGCCAGCAGCGTCGGGACAGGTGGGCGCGAGCAGTACTTC. It codes for CASSVGTGGREQYF.

This clonotype was seen ten or more times. The chain has TRBV20-1 and TRBJ1-2; D is ambiguous. V gave up 1 base and J gave up 8 bases, with 11 bases separating them. CDR3 length: 12 residues. Germline V gene sequence: CDR1 DFQATT, CDR2 SNEGSKA (reference sequence). This CDR3 is CSARGPGSGYTF. CDR3 bases: TGCAGTGCTAGAGGACCGGGGAGCGGCTACACCTTC.

The chain employs TRBV13 and TRBJ1-3; TRBD1 matches 7 bases. The CDR3 consists of 18 residues. V lost 5 bases to trimming and J lost 6 bases; unmatched junction nucleotides: 19. Germline lookup yields CDR1 PRHDT and CDR2 FYEKMQ (reference sequence). The CDR3 reads CASSQTRGQPGGANTIYF. CDR3 coding DNA: TGTGCCAGCAGCCAAACGCGGGGACAGCCTGGAGGGGCAAACACCATATATTTT.

The rearrangement links TRBV12-3 or TRBV12-4 to TRBJ2-7; D uncertain. The CDR3 loop spans 11 amino acids. V was pared by 5 bases and J by 7 bases, with 9 bases between. CDR3 protein: CASSGSWEQYF. In DNA form, the CDR3 reads TGTGCCAGCAGTGGCTCTTGGGAGCAGTACTTC.

In its sample, this clonotype was seen a few times. The chain employs TRBV29-1 and TRBJ2-5; possibly TRBD2 for D (5 bases). The CDR3 extends over 13 amino acids. Germline loops: CDR1 SQVTM, CDR2 ANQGSEA. V shed 0 bases and J shed 6 bases, with 11 bases lying between them. The CDR3 sequence: CSVEDLLAKTQYF. DNA of the CDR3: TGCAGCGTTGAAGATCTTCTAGCAAAGACCCAGTACTTC.

The CDR3 DNA reads as TGTGCCAGCAGCAAGGGACTAGCGGGGATCACAGATACGCAGTATTTT. This gives the protein CASSKGLAGITDTQYF. The chain uses TRBV4-2 and TRBJ2-3, with 13 bases fitting TRBD2. In germline, CDR1 is LGHNA, CDR2 YNFKEQ. The CDR3 contains 16 residues. V lost 5 bases to trimming and J lost 2 bases; unmatched junction nucleotides: 4.

V gene TRBV7-2 combines with J gene TRBJ2-3; unclear D gene. There are 12 residues in the CDR3. Germline V gene data show CDR1 as SGHTA and CDR2 as FQGNSA. The V and J ends lost 2 bases and 5 bases respectively, with 5 bases between them. DNA of the CDR3: TGTGCCAGCAGCTTACTGCTAGATACGCAGTATTTT. As protein: CASSLLLDTQYF.

J is TRBJ2-5 and V is TRBV14; no clear D gene. The CDR3 has 13 residues. V lost 3 bases to trimming and J lost 4 bases, with 9 bases between them. Germline values: CDR1 SGHDN, CDR2 FVKESK. CDR3 coding DNA: TGTGCCAGCAGCCAGAACCTGGGAGAGACCCAGTACTTC. Translated, it gives CASSQNLGETQYF.

The chain couples TRBV28 to TRBJ2-5, with 12 bases fitting TRBD1. Germline V gene lookup returns CDR1 MDHEN and CDR2 SYDVKM. V trimming: 5 bases; J trimming: 5 bases; junction bases outside the gene matches: 9. CDR3 length: 16 residues. CDR3 coding DNA: TGTGCCAGCAGTCACAGGGGACAGGGGGCTTCGGAGACCCAGTACTTC. This translates into CASSHRGQGASETQYF.

The sample holds a few counts of this clonotype. The chain has TRBV9 and TRBJ2-3; possible D gene TRBD2, 6 bases. CDR1 and CDR2 (germline): SGDLS, YYNGEE. The CDR3 has 16 amino acids. V lost 4 bases and J lost 2, with 17 bases in between. The CDR3 DNA reads TGTGCCAGCAGCCCAATGGGGGGTCAGGCCACAGATACGCAGTATTTT. Protein product: CASSPMGGQATDTQYF.

Ten or more counts support this clonotype. This chain uses TRBV13 with TRBJ2-2; the D is unclear. V shed 1 base and J shed 6 bases, with 3 bases lying between them. From germline, CDR1 is PRHDT and CDR2 FYEKMQ (reference sequence). This CDR3 has 12 amino acids. The CDR3 loop reads CASSLVAGELFF. Here the CDR3 DNA reads TGTGCCAGCAGCTTAGTGGCCGGGGAGCTGTTTTTT.

Only one count was recorded for this clonotype. The junction shows a germline mismatch at one end, possibly a read error. The chain combines TRBV12-3 or TRBV12-4 with TRBJ2-3, with 8 bases matching TRBD2. CDR3 length: 16 residues. DNA of the CDR3: TGTGCCAGCAGTGAAAATAGCGGGGCGAGCGCAGATGCGCAGTATTTT. Amino acids: CASSENSGASADAQYF.

Remarks on this clonotype: A junction end diverges from the germline sequence, so it may reflect a read error. The chain uses TRBV6-5 and TRBJ2-7; weak D call: TRBD1 (5 bases). This CDR3 has 16 residues. Germline values: CDR1 MNHEY, CDR2 SVGAGI. The CDR3 region is CAGSLTGQQALYEQYF. DNA for the CDR3: TGTGCCGGCAGCCTAACGGGCCAACAGGCCCTCTACGAGCAGTACTTC.

The CDR3 sequence: CASSFGQLTDTQYF. CDR3 bases: TGTGCCAGCAGCTTTGGACAGCTCACAGATACGCAGTATTTT. The chain has TRBV7-9 and TRBJ2-3; a weak D match, TRBD1 (6 bases). Germline V gives CDR1 SEHNR, CDR2 FQNEAQ (reference sequence). V dropped 3 bases and J dropped 2 bases, with 9 bases sitting between them. The CDR3 runs to 14 residues.

This clonotype has a count of ten or more. The rearrangement links TRBV5-1 to TRBJ2-5, with D possibly TRBD1 on 8 matching bases. The DNA end favors TRBJ2-7, so the J call may be wrong. The CDR3 extends over 14 amino acids. Germline CDR1 and CDR2: SGHRS and YFSETQ. CDR3 DNA: TGCGCCAGCAGCTTACAGGGGGGGATCTACGAGCAGTACTTC. Amino acid sequence: CASSLQGGIYEQYF.